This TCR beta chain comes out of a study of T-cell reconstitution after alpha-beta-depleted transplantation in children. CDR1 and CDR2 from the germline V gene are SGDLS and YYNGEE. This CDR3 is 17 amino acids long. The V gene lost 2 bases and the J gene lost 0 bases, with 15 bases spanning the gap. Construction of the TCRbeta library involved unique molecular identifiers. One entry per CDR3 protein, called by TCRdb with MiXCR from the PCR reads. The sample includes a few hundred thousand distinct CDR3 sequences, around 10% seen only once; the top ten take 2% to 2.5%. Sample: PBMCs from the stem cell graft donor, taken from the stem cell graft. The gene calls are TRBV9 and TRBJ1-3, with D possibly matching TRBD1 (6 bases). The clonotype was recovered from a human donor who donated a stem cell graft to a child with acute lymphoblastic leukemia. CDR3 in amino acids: CASSVKTGWDSGNTIYF. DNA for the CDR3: TGTGCCAGCAGCGTCAAGACAGGTTGGGACTCTGGAAACACCATATATTTT.